A single sample is the source of the 15 T cell receptor beta chains below, sequenced in a study of T cell repertoires in cytomegalovirus infection. Their specific antigens are unknown. TCRdb used MiXCR to reprocess the reads, holding one entry per CDR3 protein. Among approximately 1,000,000 distinct CDR3 sequences listed, less than 35% were seen once. Sequencing was performed on cultured CD8+ T cells from PBMCs, taken from culture after CMV antigen stimulation. All receptors derive from a human donor in good health (CMV status not recorded). Some clones in this sample may be carry-over from other donors' samples.

J is TRBJ1-2 and V is TRBV7-6; D perhaps matches TRBD1 (6 bases). Trimming left V 5 bases short and J 4 bases short, with 11 bases between. Germline lookup yields CDR1 SGHVS and CDR2 FNYEAQ. The CDR3 contains 13 residues. CDR3 in DNA: TGTGCCAGCAGCCGGACAGATTTCTATGGCTACACCTTC. It codes for CASSRTDFYGYTF.

This clonotype was detected a few times. The V gene is TRBV27, the J gene TRBJ2-1; 8 bases fit TRBD1. The CDR3 contains 14 residues. The V gene's germline CDR1 is MNHEY and CDR2 SMNVEV (reference sequence). The junction had 5 bases not matched to a gene; V was cut back by 3 bases and J by 7 bases. CDR3 in amino acids: CASSFRTGRNEQFF. Here the CDR3 DNA reads TGTGCCAGCAGTTTCCGGACAGGGCGAAATGAGCAGTTCTTC.

V and J are TRBV7-9 and TRBJ1-2; D unclear. Trimming removed 4 bases at V and 0 bases at J, with 15 bases between. The CDR3 totals 16 residues. In germline, CDR1 is SEHNR, CDR2 FQNEAQ (reference sequence). The CDR3 DNA sequence: TGTGCCAGCAGCTCCCTAGGATGGGAAGCTAACTATGGCTACACCTTC. Translation gives CASSSLGWEANYGYTF.

This clonotype was detected only a few times. CDR3 in DNA: TGTGCCACTCTGGGGGGGCGCGAGCAGTACGTC. Translating gives CATLGGREQYV. The chain has TRBV6-1 and TRBJ2-7; a possible D gene is TRBD2 (7 bases). This CDR3 has 11 residues. Per the germline V gene, CDR1 is MNHNS and CDR2 is SASEGT. Between the trimmed V and J ends, which lost 10 bases and 6 bases, there was a span of 13 bases.

This clonotype was counted a few times. The J gene is TRBJ1-1, the V gene TRBV6-4; possibly TRBD1 for D (6 bases). V was clipped by 6 bases and J by 5 bases, with 19 bases between them. CDR3 size: 15 residues. From germline, CDR1 is MRHNA and CDR2 SNTAGT. CDR3 sequence reads: CASRDGGGRGTEAFF. CDR3 nucleotides: TGTGCCAGCAGAGATGGGGGGGGCCGGGGTACTGAAGCTTTCTTT.

The chain uses TRBV12-3 or TRBV12-4 and TRBJ2-2; D unclear. The CDR3 runs 15 residues. The germline V and J ends were trimmed by 6 bases and 0 bases, with 11 bases remaining between them. This CDR3 is CASRTLGSNTGELFF. CDR3 nucleotides: TGTGCCAGCAGGACTCTCGGCTCGAACACCGGGGAGCTGTTTTTT.

This clonotype was detected ten times or more. The chain links TRBV12-3 or TRBV12-4 to TRBJ2-4; D possibly corresponds to TRBD1 (5 bases). V was clipped by 10 bases and J by 2 bases, with 18 bases between them. The CDR3 spans 15 residues. The CDR3 DNA reads as TGTGCCACAAAAGGGGTCTGGAGTACCAAAAACATTCAGTACTTC. Protein product: CATKGVWSTKNIQYF.

The chain links TRBV7-6 to TRBJ2-7; tentative D call: TRBD2 (6 bases). Per the germline V gene, CDR1 is SGHVS and CDR2 is FNYEAQ. With 5 bases removed from V and 3 bases from J, the gap between germline ends came to 11 bases. This CDR3 comprises 13 residues. The CDR3 here is CASSAGRGYEQYV. The CDR3 DNA reads TGTGCCAGCAGCGCGGGGCGGGGCTACGAGCAGTACGTC.

This clonotype occurred many times. The chain recombines TRBV12-3 or TRBV12-4 with TRBJ1-2; 9 nucleotides agree with TRBD1. This CDR3 region has 14 residues. Trimming cost V 7 bases and J 8 bases; bases outside gene matches: 11. CDR3 sequence: CASTLQGADGGYTF. CDR3 DNA sequence: TGTGCCAGCACCCTACAGGGGGCGGATGGCGGCTACACCTTC.

This chain uses TRBV10-3 with TRBJ2-7; D perhaps matches TRBD1 (6 bases). The CDR3 runs to 15 residues. Between the trimmed V and J ends, which lost 4 bases and 6 bases, there was a span of 19 bases. CDR1 and CDR2 from the germline V gene are ENHRY and SYGVKD. For the CDR3, the DNA is TGTGCCATCAGTGGTCAGGGGAGCCAGTGGCCCGAGCAGTACTTC. It codes for CAISGQGSQWPEQYF.

This clonotype has just a few counts. The V and J genes are TRBV28 and TRBJ1-2, with 7 bases fitting TRBD1. Germline CDR1 and CDR2: MDHEN and SYDVKM. This CDR3 region has 16 residues. The J segment lost 3 bases and the V segment lost 5 bases, leaving 12 bases of the junction unmatched. The CDR3 DNA sequence: TGTGCCAGCAGTCCACCTGACAGGGTAGGAGACTATGGCTACACCTTC. It translates to CASSPPDRVGDYGYTF.

CDR3 bases: TGCAGTGCTCTGGGACTGTTGCATGGCTACACCTTC. Amino acids: CSALGLLHGYTF. The rearrangement links TRBV20-1 to TRBJ1-2; D possibly corresponds to TRBD1 (5 bases). V was trimmed by 5 bases and J by 6 bases, leaving 13 bases between them. Looked up from germline, CDR1 is DFQATT and CDR2 is SNEGSKA (reference sequence). This CDR3 region has 12 residues.

J is TRBJ2-7 and V is TRBV29-1; tentatively, D is TRBD2 (5 bases). Germline-derived CDR1 and CDR2 are SQVTM and ANQGSEA. CDR3 length: 14 residues. Between the trimmed V and J ends, which lost 3 bases and 0 bases, there was a span of 12 bases. In nucleotides, the CDR3 is TGCAGCGTTGAGGAGGCCACTAGCTCCTACGAGCAGTACTTC. Translation: CSVEEATSSYEQYF.

This clonotype was counted many times. At one of its ends the junction is not consistent with the germline gene, which may arise from a read error. The chain uses TRBV7-7 and TRBJ2-2; perhaps D is TRBD1 or TRBD2 (7 bases each). The CDR3 loop spans 15 amino acids. CDR1 and CDR2 (germline): SSHAT, FNYEAQ (reference sequence). The CDR3 is CASSLAGQGAGELFF. The CDR3 DNA is TGTGCTAGCAGCTTAGCGGGCCAGGGGGCCGGGGAGCTGTTTTTT.

The CDR3 sequence: CASSLSLMNTEAFF. The CDR3 DNA reads TGTGCCAGCAGTCTTTCCCTTATGAACACTGAAGCTTTCTTT. The gene calls are TRBV6-1 and TRBJ1-1; D not resolved. CDR1 and CDR2 from the germline V gene are MNHNS and SASEGT. Trimming cost V 5 bases and J 0 bases, with 10 bases left between them. The CDR3 sequence is 14 residues long.